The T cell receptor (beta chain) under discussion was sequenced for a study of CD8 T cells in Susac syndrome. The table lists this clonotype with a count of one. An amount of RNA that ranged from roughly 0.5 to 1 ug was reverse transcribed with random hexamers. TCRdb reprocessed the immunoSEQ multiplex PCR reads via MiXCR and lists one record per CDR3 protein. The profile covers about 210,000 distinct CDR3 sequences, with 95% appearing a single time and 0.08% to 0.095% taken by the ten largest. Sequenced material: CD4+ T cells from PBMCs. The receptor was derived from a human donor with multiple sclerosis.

Here the CDR3 DNA reads TGTGCCTGGACCCGAGGGGAGAACACTGAAGCTTTCTTT. Its translation: CAWTRGENTEAFF. The chain recombines TRBV30 with TRBJ1-1; tentatively, D is TRBD1 (5 bases). Germline assignment: CDR1 GTSNPN and CDR2 SVGIG (reference sequence). V was cut by 4 bases and J by 1 base, with 10 bases left in between. CDR3 length: 13 residues.